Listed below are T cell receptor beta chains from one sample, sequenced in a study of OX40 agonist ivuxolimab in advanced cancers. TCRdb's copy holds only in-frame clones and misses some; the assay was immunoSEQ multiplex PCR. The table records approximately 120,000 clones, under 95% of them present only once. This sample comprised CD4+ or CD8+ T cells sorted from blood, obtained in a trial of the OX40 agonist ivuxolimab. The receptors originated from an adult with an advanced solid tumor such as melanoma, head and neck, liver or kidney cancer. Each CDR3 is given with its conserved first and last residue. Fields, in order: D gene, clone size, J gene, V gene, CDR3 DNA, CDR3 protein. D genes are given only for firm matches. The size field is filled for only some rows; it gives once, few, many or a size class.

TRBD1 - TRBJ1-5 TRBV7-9 TGTGCCAGCAGCTTAGGGACAGGGTCGGTCAATCAGCCCCAGCATTTT CASSLGTGSVNQPQHF
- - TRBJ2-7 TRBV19 TGTGCCAGTAGTGCCGGGGAGGTCGGCAATTTCTACGAGCAGTACTTC CASSAGEVGNFYEQYF
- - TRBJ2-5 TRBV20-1 TGCAGTGCCACGGACGAAGAGACCCAGTACTTC CSATDEETQYF
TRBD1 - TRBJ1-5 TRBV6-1 TGTGCCAGCAGTGGTAACAGGGGTAGCAATCAGCCCCAGCATTTT CASSGNRGSNQPQHF
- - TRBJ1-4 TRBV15 TGTGCCACCAGCAGAGTTGTTTCAACTAATGAAAAACTGTTTTTT CATSRVVSTNEKLFF
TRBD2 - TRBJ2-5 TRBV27 TGTGCCAGCAGTAGGGAGGGCGCCGGAGAGACCCAGTACTTC CASSREGAGETQYF
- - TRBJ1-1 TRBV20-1 TGCAGTGCTAGAGTGAACACTGAAGCTTTCTTT CSARVNTEAFF
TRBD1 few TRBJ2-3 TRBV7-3 TGTGCCAGCAGCTTATCAGGACAGGGGACAGATACGCAGTATTTT CASSLSGQGTDTQYF
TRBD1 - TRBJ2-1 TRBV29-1 TGCAGCGCCGAGACAGGGGAGGCCTACAATGAGCAGTTCTTC CSAETGEAYNEQFF
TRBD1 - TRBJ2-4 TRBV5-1 TGCGCCAGCAGCTTTCTAGGACAGGGGTCTATAGCGGGAAACATTCAGTACTTC CASSFLGQGSIAGNIQYF
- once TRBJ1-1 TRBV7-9 TGTGCCAGCAGCTTAGAGGAGAACACTGAAGCTTTCTTT CASSLEENTEAFF
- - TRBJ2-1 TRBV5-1 TGCGCCACCAGCCAGGGGGGGAATGAGCAGTTCTTC CATSQGGNEQFF
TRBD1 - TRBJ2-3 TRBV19 TGTGCCAGTAGTATCCGGACAGGGTTGAGGACAGATACGCAGTATTTT CASSIRTGLRTDTQYF
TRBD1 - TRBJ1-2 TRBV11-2 TGTGCCAGCAGCTTACGTCCAGGGGGTCTTGATGGCTACACCTTC CASSLRPGGLDGYTF
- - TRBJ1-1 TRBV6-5 TGTGCCAGCAGCCACAGGTTGAACACTGAAGCTTTCTTT CASSHRLNTEAFF
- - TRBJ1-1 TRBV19 TGTGCCAGTAGTATCGGCTGGATGGACACTGAAGCTTTCTTT CASSIGWMDTEAFF
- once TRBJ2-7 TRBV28 TGTGCCAGCAGTTTAACAGCCACCTATGAGCAGTACTTC CASSLTATYEQYF
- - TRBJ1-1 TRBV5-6 TGTGCCAGCAGCTTGGATCAGCTAGACGCTGAAGCTTTCTTT CASSLDQLDAEAFF
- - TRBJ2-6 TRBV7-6 TGTGCCAGCAGCTTAACTCCAACTGGGGCCAACGTCCTGACTTTC CASSLTPTGANVLTF
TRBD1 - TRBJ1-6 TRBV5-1 TGCGCCAGCAGCCCTACACCAACCGGGACAGGGCTTGATTCACCCCTCCACTTT CASSPTPTGTGLDSPLHF
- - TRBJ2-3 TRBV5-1 TGCGCCAGCAGCACGGAGTCCGATACGCAGTATTTT CASSTESDTQYF
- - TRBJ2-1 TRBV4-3 TGCGCCAGCAGCGGGCCTGGGGGCGAGCAGTTCTTC CASSGPGGEQFF
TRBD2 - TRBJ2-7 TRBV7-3 TGTGCCAGCAGCTCCGAGCGGGAGGTCTCCTACGAGCAGTACTTC CASSSEREVSYEQYF
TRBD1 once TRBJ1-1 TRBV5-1 TGCGCCAGCAGCCTCCGCGCTGACAGGGCTTCTGAAGCTTTCTTT CASSLRADRASEAFF
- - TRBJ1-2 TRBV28 TGTGCCAGCAGTTTAAGGGCCCCCCTCACGTATGGCTACACCTTC CASSLRAPLTYGYTF
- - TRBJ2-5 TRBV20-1 TGCAGTGCTAGAGGTGGCGGGGAGCAGTACTTC CSARGGGEQYF
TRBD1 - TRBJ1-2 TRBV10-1 TGCGCCATTTACGATCCGGGACAGGGAGAGAGTGGCTACACCTTC CAIYDPGQGESGYTF
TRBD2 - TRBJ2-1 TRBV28 TGTGCCAGCAGTTCGGGACTAGCGGGAGTCTATGAGCAGTTCTTC CASSSGLAGVYEQFF
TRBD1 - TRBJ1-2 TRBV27 TGTGCCAGCGCCCAGGGGGAGAACTATGGCTACACCTTC CASAQGENYGYTF
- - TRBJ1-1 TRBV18 TGTGCCAGCTCACCAATACCACAGCACACTGAAGCTTTCTTT CASSPIPQHTEAFF
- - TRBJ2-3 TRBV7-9 TGTGCCAGCAGCTTAGATACGGGCGCGGATACGCAGTATTTT CASSLDTGADTQYF
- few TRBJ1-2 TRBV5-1 TGCGCCAGCAGGATGGACAGTACGCAAACCTATGGCTACACCTTC CASRMDSTQTYGYTF
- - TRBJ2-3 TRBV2 TGTGCCAGCAGTAACACAGATACGCAGTATTTT CASSNTDTQYF
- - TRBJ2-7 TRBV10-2 TGCGCCAGCAGTGATGGCAGCTCCTACGAGCAGTACTTC CASSDGSSYEQYF
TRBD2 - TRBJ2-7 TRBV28 TGTGCCAGCACTTTAGCCGGGACTAGCGCCTCCTACGAGCAGTACTTC CASTLAGTSASYEQYF
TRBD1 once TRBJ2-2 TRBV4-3 TGCGCCAGCAGCCAGAACAGGGGGCCGACCGGGGAGCTGTTTTTT CASSQNRGPTGELFF
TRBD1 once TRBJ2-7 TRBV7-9 TGTGCCAGCAGCTTATTTGGGACAGACTACGAGCAGTACTTC CASSLFGTDYEQYF
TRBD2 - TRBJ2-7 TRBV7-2 TGTGCCAGCAGCTTAGTATCTGCGGGAGGTCTCTACGAGCAGTACTTC CASSLVSAGGLYEQYF
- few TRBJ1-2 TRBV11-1 TGTGCCAGCGGGCCCTCGCACACTGCTGGCTACACCTTC CASGPSHTAGYTF
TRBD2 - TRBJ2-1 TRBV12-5 TGTGCTAGTGGCCACGGGACTAGCGGGAGTGATGAGCAGTTCTTC CASGHGTSGSDEQFF
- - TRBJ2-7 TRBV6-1 TGTGCCAGCATTACCGGGACTTACTACGAGCAGTACTTC CASITGTYYEQYF
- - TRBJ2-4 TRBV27 TGTGCCAGCCGTTCCGGGGCACTAGCCAAAAACATTCAGTACTTC CASRSGALAKNIQYF